This TCR beta chain was profiled in a study of shared clonotypes between healthy human individuals. For the study at large: Donors had three CD4 naive, three CD4 memory, two CD8 naive and one CD8 memory plate apiece.

CDR1 is SGHTA and CDR2 is FQGTGA in the germline V gene. The ends were cut back, 2 bases at V and 3 bases at J, with 7 bases in the middle. CDR3 length equals 13 residues. Researchers partitioned CD4+ cells into CD45RA+ naive and CD45RA-negative memory subsets. DNA at about 210 ng, tens of thousands of T cell genomes, went into sorted-subset replicate PCRs. TCRdb's table, derived via immunoSEQ multiplex PCR, lists solely in-frame clones and lacks some. The sample shows 640,000 or so clones, roughly 70% of them seen only once. The sequencing input was memory CD4+ T cells sorted from blood. Regarding subset: CD45RA-negative fraction. The V and J genes are TRBV7-3 and TRBJ1-1; D gene ambiguous. The TCR originated in a woman aged 30 to 39 in good health. The CDR3 DNA is TGTGCCAGCAGCTTACAAGAGGACACTGAAGCTTTCTTT. This encodes CASSLQEDTEAFF. The full variable domain, rest sourced from reference TRBV7-3 and TRBJ1-1, is GAGVSQTPSNKVTEKGKYVELRCDPISGHTALYWYRQSLGQGPEFLIYFQGTGAADDSGLPNDRFFAVRPEGSVSTLKIQRTERGDSAVYLCASSLQEDTEAFFGQGTRLTVV.